This T cell receptor beta chain is drawn from a study of vaccination effects on CD4 cells after COVID-19. With regard to this clone: As yet, its antigen is unknown.

Deletions cut 5 bases from V and 3 bases from J, with 17 bases between. Per germline, CDR1 MDHEN and CDR2 SYDVKM. The CDR3 consists of 15 residues. Pools of viral peptides were used by the ViraFEST assay to expand antigen-specific CD4+ T cells ahead of sequencing. Once cultured for 9 to 11 days, the cells underwent separation to obtain CD4+ T cells. Vaccinees lacked prior SARS-CoV-2 infection and tested negative for nucleocapsid antibodies. Every well housed around 2.1 million PBMC, which grew in culture alongside around 9.8 IU/ml IL-2 and 10 ug/ml peptides. Sequenced by immunoSEQ multiplex PCR; TCRdb stores in-frame clones only, minus some. The table has about 28,000 clones, over 70% seen once.

The TCR comes from a human donor who received a COVID-19 vaccine. The V gene is TRBV28, the J gene TRBJ2-7; D possibly corresponds to TRBD2 (6 bases). This sample comprised CD4+ T cells from PBMCs cultured with SARS-CoV-2 spike peptides, obtained before COVID-19 vaccination. The CDR3 bases are TGTGCCAGCAGTCGCCTATCCTCGGGAGTCTACGAGCAGTACTTC. This sequence encodes CASSRLSSGVYEQYF.